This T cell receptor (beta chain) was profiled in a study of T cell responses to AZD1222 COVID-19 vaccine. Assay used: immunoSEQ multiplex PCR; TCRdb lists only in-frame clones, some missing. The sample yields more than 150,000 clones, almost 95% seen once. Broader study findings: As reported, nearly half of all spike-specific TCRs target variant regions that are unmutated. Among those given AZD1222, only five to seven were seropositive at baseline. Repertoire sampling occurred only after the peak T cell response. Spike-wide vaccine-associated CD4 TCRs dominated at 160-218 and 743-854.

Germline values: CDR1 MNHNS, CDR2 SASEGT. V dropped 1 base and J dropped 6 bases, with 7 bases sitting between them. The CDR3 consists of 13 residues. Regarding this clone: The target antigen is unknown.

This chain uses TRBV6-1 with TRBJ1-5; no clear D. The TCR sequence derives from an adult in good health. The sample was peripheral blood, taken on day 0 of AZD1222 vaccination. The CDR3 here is CASSEERVQPQHF. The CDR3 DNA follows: TGTGCCAGCAGTGAAGAAAGGGTTCAGCCCCAGCATTTT.